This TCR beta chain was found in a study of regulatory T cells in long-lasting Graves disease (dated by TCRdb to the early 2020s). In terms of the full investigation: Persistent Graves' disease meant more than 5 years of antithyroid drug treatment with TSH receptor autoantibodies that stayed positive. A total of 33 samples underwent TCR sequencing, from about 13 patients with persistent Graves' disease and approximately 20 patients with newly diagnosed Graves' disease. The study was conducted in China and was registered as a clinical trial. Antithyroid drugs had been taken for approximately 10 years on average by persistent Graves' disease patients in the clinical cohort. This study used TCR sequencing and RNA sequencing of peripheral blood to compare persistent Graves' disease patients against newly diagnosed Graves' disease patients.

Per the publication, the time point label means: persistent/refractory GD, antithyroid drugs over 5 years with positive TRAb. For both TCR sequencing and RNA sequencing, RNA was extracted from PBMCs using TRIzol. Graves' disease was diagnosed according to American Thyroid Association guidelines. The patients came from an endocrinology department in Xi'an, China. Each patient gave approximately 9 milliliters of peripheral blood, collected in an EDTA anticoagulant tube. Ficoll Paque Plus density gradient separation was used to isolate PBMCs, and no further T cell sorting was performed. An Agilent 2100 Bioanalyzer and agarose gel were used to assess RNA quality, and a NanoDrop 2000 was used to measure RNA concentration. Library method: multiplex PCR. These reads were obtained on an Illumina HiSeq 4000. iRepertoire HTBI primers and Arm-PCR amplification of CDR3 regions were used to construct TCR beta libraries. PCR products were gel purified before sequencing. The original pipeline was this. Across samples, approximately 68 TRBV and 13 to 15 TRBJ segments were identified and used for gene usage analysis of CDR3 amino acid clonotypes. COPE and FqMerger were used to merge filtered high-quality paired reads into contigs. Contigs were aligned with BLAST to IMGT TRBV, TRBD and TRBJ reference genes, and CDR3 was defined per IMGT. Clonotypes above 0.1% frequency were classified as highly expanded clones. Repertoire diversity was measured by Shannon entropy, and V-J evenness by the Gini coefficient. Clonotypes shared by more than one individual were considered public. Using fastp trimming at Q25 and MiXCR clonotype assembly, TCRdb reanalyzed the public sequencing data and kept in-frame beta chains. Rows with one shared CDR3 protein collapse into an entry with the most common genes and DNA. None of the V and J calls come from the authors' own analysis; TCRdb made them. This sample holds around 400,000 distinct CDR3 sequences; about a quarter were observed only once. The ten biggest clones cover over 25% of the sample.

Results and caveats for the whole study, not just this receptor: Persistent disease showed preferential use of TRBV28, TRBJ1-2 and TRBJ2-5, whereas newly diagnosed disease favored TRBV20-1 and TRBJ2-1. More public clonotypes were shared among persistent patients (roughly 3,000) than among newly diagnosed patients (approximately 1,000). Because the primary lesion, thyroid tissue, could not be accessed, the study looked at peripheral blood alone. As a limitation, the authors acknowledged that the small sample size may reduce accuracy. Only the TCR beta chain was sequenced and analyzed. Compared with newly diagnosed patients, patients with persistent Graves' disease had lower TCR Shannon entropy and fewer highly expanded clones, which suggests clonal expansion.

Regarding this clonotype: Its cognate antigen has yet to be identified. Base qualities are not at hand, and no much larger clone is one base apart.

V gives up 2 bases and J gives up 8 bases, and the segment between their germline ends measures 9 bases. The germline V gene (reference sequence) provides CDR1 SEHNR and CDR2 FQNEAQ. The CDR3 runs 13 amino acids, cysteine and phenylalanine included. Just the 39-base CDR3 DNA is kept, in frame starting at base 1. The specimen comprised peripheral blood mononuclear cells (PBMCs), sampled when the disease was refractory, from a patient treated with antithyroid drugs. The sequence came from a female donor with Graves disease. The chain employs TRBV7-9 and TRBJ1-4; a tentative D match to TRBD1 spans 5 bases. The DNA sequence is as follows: TGTGCCAGCAGCTTATTCCCAGGGGAAAAACTGTTTTTT. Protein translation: CASSLFPGEKLFF. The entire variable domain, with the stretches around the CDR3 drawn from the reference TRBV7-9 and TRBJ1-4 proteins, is DTGVSQNPRHKITKRGQNVTFRCDPISEHNRLYWYRQTLGQGPEFLTYFQNEAQLEKSRLLSDRFSAERPKGSFSTLEIQRTEQGDSAMYLCASSLFPGEKLFFGSGTQLSVL.